Below, 22 T cell receptor beta chains from the same sample are listed, as sequenced in a study of identical twins. TCRdb re-analysed the 5' RACE reads in MiXCR, keeping a single row per CDR3 protein. Here the sample spans roughly 1,500,000 distinct CDR3 sequences, 25% to 35% being singletons. The sample consisted of cord blood. The receptors derive from a newborn girl in good health.

This clonotype was counted many times. The chain employs TRBV27 and TRBJ2-6; D call uncertain. The CDR3 has 13 amino acids. The V end lost 3 bases, the J end lost 0 bases, and 0 bases lay between the germline ends. Germline CDR1 and CDR2: MNHEY and SMNVEV (reference sequence). The CDR3, as DNA: TGTGCCAGCAGTTTCTCTGGGGCCAACGTCCTGACTTTC. Protein sequence: CASSFSGANVLTF.

The rearrangement uses TRBV18 and TRBJ2-1; 10 bases are shared with TRBD1. Germline V gives CDR1 KGHSH, CDR2 LQKENI. The length of the CDR3 is 16 residues. The V segment lost 0 bases and the J segment 3 bases; nucleotides outside the gene matches: 2. The CDR3 sequence is CASSPPGQGDYNEQFF. Written as DNA, the CDR3 is TGTGCCAGCTCACCACCCGGACAGGGGGACTACAATGAGCAGTTCTTC.

The chain uses TRBV20-1 and TRBJ2-7; TRBD1 agrees at 8 bases. The CDR3 length is 16 residues. Trimming cost V 0 bases and J 3 bases; bases outside gene matches: 10. CDR1 is DFQATT and CDR2 is SNEGSKA in the germline V gene (reference sequence). The DNA of the CDR3 is TGCAGTGCTAGAGATAGAACGGGACAGGCGTTCTACGAGCAGTACTTC. Protein: CSARDRTGQAFYEQYF.

The V call is TRBV20-1, the J call TRBJ2-1; 11 bases line up with TRBD2. Trimming removed 3 bases from V and 4 bases from J; junction bases left unmatched: 8. In germline, CDR1 is DFQATT, CDR2 SNEGSKA (reference sequence). This CDR3 is built from 16 residues. As DNA, the CDR3 is TGCAGTGCTAGCCCCTCTCTAGCGGGGGGTTACAATGAGCAGTTCTTC. Its translation is CSASPSLAGGYNEQFF.

The CDR3 spells CASSLGLLAGPSRDEQFF. As DNA, the CDR3 is TGTGCCAGCAGCTTGGGGCTACTAGCGGGACCCTCGAGGGATGAGCAGTTCTTC. V usage is TRBV7-7 and J usage is TRBJ2-1, with 10 bases that match TRBD2. The V gene end was trimmed by 3 bases and the J gene end by 8 bases; junction bases not matched to a gene: 16. This CDR3 comprises 18 residues. The germline gives CDR1 SSHAT, CDR2 FNYEAQ (reference sequence).

This clonotype came up many times. The V and J genes are TRBV4-1 and TRBJ2-1, with TRBD2 as a possible D gene (5 bases). The germline CDR1 and CDR2 sequences are MGHRA and YSYEKL. The CDR3 is 16 residues long. Between the trimmed V and J ends, which lost 1 base and 0 bases, there was a span of 10 bases. The CDR3 DNA sequence: TGCGCCAGCAGCCAAGGGACTGAACGCTCCTACAATGAGCAGTTCTTC. Translated, it gives CASSQGTERSYNEQFF.

This clonotype was recorded a few times. The chain has TRBV20-1 and TRBJ1-5; no firm D call. Per the germline V gene, CDR1 is DFQATT and CDR2 is SNEGSKA (reference sequence). The CDR3 extends over 15 amino acids. V lost 1 base, J lost 2 bases, and 12 bases lay in between. This CDR3 is CSARVDRSGNQPQHF. The CDR3 region has the DNA TGCAGTGCTAGAGTGGACCGATCTGGCAATCAGCCCCAGCATTTT.

The V gene is TRBV20-1, the J gene TRBJ2-7, with D hard to call. Looked up from germline, CDR1 is DFQATT and CDR2 is SNEGSKA (reference sequence). The CDR3 is made up of 14 amino acids. The V and J ends lost 3 bases and 2 bases respectively, with 14 bases between them. The CDR3 reads CSASGLNGPYEQYV. CDR3 nucleotides: TGCAGTGCTAGTGGGCTCAATGGGCCCTACGAGCAGTACGTC.

This chain uses TRBV6-1 with TRBJ2-1; D unresolved. With the DNA end fitting TRBJ2-7 better, the J assignment may be wrong. CDR3 length: 15 residues. In germline, CDR1 is MNHNS, CDR2 SASEGT. Written as DNA, the CDR3 is TGTGCCAGCACCTCTCGGGCGGTCTCCTACAATGAGCAGTACTTC. Its translation is CASTSRAVSYNEQYF.

A remark on this clonotype: Being one base from a much bigger clone, this may be a read error. J is TRBJ2-1 and V is TRBV10-3; D is unclear. Judging by the DNA end, TRBJ2-7 fits better; the J call may be wrong. CDR1 ENHRY and CDR2 SYGVKD come from the germline V gene. CDR3 length: 16 amino acids. CDR3 loop: CAIKGSILSSYNEQYF. The CDR3 DNA follows: TGTGCCATCAAGGGCTCTATCCTTAGCTCCTACAATGAGCAGTACTTC.

This clonotype was observed many times. The chain combines TRBV25-1 with TRBJ2-1; maybe TRBD2 (5 bases). Trimming took 2 bases from V and 2 from J, leaving 7 bases between them. The CDR3 is 14 residues long. Per the germline V gene, CDR1 is MGHDK and CDR2 is SYGVNS. The CDR3 sequence is CASSEEGTYNEQFF. CDR3 in DNA: TGTGCCAGCAGTGAAGAGGGTACCTACAATGAGCAGTTCTTC. Based on the CDR3 plus reference TRBV25-1 and TRBJ2-1, the full variable domain is EADIYQTPRYLVIGTGKKITLECSQTMGHDKMYWYQQDPGMELHLIHYSYGVNSTEKGDLSSESTVSRIRTEHFPLTLESARPSHTSQYLCASSEEGTYNEQFFGPGTRLTVL.

The table lists this clonotype with a few counts. The chain recombines TRBV21-1 with TRBJ1-2; TRBD1, the table's D call, lacks a check against the DNA. TRBV21-1 is classified as a pseudogene. CDR3 size: 19 residues. This CDR3 is CASSKEEVDRPLRGYGYTF. Here the CDR3 DNA reads TGTGCCAGCAGCAAAGAAGAAGTGGACAGGCCCCTAAGGGGCTATGGCTACACCTTC.

This clonotype was observed a handful of times. This chain links TRBV7-9 with TRBJ1-1; D gene uncertain. CDR3 size: 15 residues. The germline V gene encodes CDR1 SEHNR and CDR2 FQNEAQ (reference sequence). Trimming pared 5 bases from V and 4 bases from J, leaving 17 bases between. CDR3 sequence (DNA): TGTGCCAGCAGCACGCGGGAGAGTCGGAGCACTGAAGCTTTCTTT. Its translation is CASSTRESRSTEAFF. The variable domain in full, completed from reference TRBV7-9 and TRBJ1-1, reads DTGVSQNPRHKITKRGQNVTFRCDPISEHNRLYWYRQTLGQGPEFLTYFQNEAQLEKSRLLSDRFSAERPKGSFSTLEIQRTEQGDSAMYLCASSTRESRSTEAFFGQGTRLTVV.

In its sample, this clonotype was seen many times. The rearrangement uses TRBV4-2 and TRBJ2-1, with D perhaps TRBD2 (6 bases). Germline V gene lookup returns CDR1 LGHNA and CDR2 YNFKEQ. CDR3 size: 17 residues. Trimming shortened V by 0 bases and J by 2 bases, and 14 bases separated the two germline ends. CDR3 bases: TGTGCCAGCAGCCAAGATCGGGGCCTAGCGCCCTACAATGAGCAGTTCTTC. It is translated as CASSQDRGLAPYNEQFF.

The rearrangement joins TRBV11-2 to TRBJ1-2; D is unresolved. The V and J ends lost 5 bases and 4 bases respectively, with 20 bases between them. The CDR3 runs to 16 residues. CDR1 is SGHAT and CDR2 is FQNNGV in the germline V gene. CDR3 sequence reads: CASSTQKRRSAYGYTF. The DNA for the CDR3 is TGTGCCAGCAGCACTCAAAAGAGACGTTCGGCCTATGGCTACACCTTC.

On this clonotype: Since a much larger clone is just one base distant, this may be a read error. The rearrangement links TRBV10-3 to TRBJ1-2; D remains unclear. Between the trimmed V and J ends, which lost 0 bases and 2 bases, there was a span of 13 bases. The CDR3 has 16 amino acids. The germline V gene has CDR1 ENHRY and CDR2 SYGVKD. The CDR3: CAISESAAWANYGYTF. Written as DNA, the CDR3 is TGTGCCATCAGTGAGTCGGCTGCGTGGGCCAACTATGGCTACACCTTC.

The chain carries TRBV20-1 and TRBJ2-3; TRBD2 agrees at 12 bases. Trimming took 6 bases from V and 3 from J; bases not matched to a gene: 10. The CDR3 totals 16 residues. Per germline, CDR1 DFQATT and CDR2 SNEGSKA (reference sequence). CDR3 region: CSAPRRTSGVTDTQYF. The CDR3 DNA reads TGCAGTGCCCCGAGAAGGACTAGCGGGGTAACAGATACGCAGTATTTT.

V is TRBV6-5 and J is TRBJ2-1, with 14 nucleotides matching TRBD2. V was pared by 6 bases and J by 8 bases, with 6 bases of the junction left unmatched. The germline gives CDR1 MNHEY, CDR2 SVGAGI. CDR3 length: 15 residues. The CDR3 reads CASRSTSGRAHEQFF. For the CDR3, the DNA is TGTGCCAGCAGATCGACTAGCGGGAGGGCCCATGAGCAGTTCTTC.

In its sample, this clonotype was seen many times. V usage is TRBV27 and J usage is TRBJ1-5; no firm D call. This CDR3 spans 14 amino acids. V was trimmed by 3 bases and J by 2 bases, leaving 8 bases between them. The V gene's germline CDR1 is MNHEY and CDR2 SMNVEV (reference sequence). The CDR3 DNA is TGTGCCAGCAGTTTTGCAAGGGGCAATCAGCCCCAGCATTTT. Its protein product is CASSFARGNQPQHF.

The CDR3 protein is CAWRAAYEQYF. The DNA of the CDR3 is TGTGCCTGGAGGGCTGCCTACGAGCAGTACTTC. The rearrangement uses TRBV30 and TRBJ2-7; D ambiguous. Per germline, CDR1 GTSNPN and CDR2 SVGIG (reference sequence). The CDR3 has 11 amino acids. The V and J ends lost 3 bases and 2 bases respectively, with 5 bases between them.

This clonotype was found a few times. The chain carries TRBV20-1 and TRBJ2-7; 8 positions match TRBD1. Unmatched junction bases numbered 7, after V lost 3 bases and J lost 3 bases. CDR3 size: 14 residues. Per the germline V gene, CDR1 is DFQATT and CDR2 is SNEGSKA (reference sequence). CDR3 sequence (DNA): TGCAGTGCTAGCGTCGGACAGGGACTCTACGAGCAGTACTTC. This sequence encodes CSASVGQGLYEQYF.

This clonotype was seen only once. The rearrangement links TRBV20-1 to TRBJ2-1, with TRBD1 matching over 9 bases. The trim removed 7 bases at V and 7 bases at J, leaving 14 bases unmatched. Germline CDR1 DFQATT, CDR2 SNEGSKA (reference sequence). The CDR3 covers 15 residues. In nucleotides, the CDR3 is TGCAGTGGGGGTCAAACAGGGGGCTTGGGGAATGAGCAGTTCTTC. The encoded protein is CSGGQTGGLGNEQFF.